A single sample is the source of the 25 T cell receptor beta chains below, sequenced in a study of beta chain features in type 1 diabetes. The whole isolated RNA underwent reverse transcription, so sequencing captured expressed TCRB transcripts. Method: immunoSEQ multiplex PCR; TCRdb's copy keeps in-frame clones and lacks some. The profile covers about 650,000 clones, with around an eighth appearing a single time and approximately 0.11% taken by the ten largest. Study results and caveats: Among patients with Type 1 diabetes, TCRB CDR3s were moderately but significantly shorter in every one of the four CD4+ subsets.

Antigens for these TCRs are unknown. The material sequenced was naive CD4+ T cells from blood. The source is a man between 25 and 39 years old with type 1 diabetes.

This clone showed up just a few times. V and J are TRBV9 and TRBJ2-3; D ambiguous. The CDR3 contains 15 residues. Germline-derived CDR1 and CDR2 are SGDLS and YYNGEE. V was clipped by 3 bases and J by 1 base, with 12 bases between them. CDR3 amino acids: CASSDLRARTDTQYF. The CDR3 nucleotides are TGTGCCAGCAGCGACCTCCGGGCCCGCACAGATACGCAGTATTTT.

The chain is built from TRBV29-1 and TRBJ2-5; the D gene is possibly TRBD1 (6 bases). The CDR3 contains 13 residues. The V end lost 5 bases, the J end lost 5 bases, and 15 bases lay between the germline ends. Per the germline V gene, CDR1 is SQVTM and CDR2 is ANQGSEA. CDR3: CSVQTTRGETQYF. The CDR3 nucleotides read TGCAGCGTTCAAACAACTAGGGGGGAGACCCAGTACTTC.

This clone occurred a few times. The chain combines TRBV18 with TRBJ1-4, with a weak D call TRBD1 (6 bases). This CDR3 is 13 amino acids long. Germline V gene sequence: CDR1 KGHSH, CDR2 LQKENI. V was pared by 4 bases and J by 8 bases, with 11 bases between. The CDR3 DNA reads TGTGCCAGCTCACAGGGGGAAAAGGAAAAACTGTTTTTT. It encodes CASSQGEKEKLFF.

This clone has a handful of counts. The identical CDR3 is also encoded by other nucleotide sequences in the sample. The chain carries TRBV7-2 and TRBJ2-1; 7 bases align to TRBD2. The trim removed 5 bases at V and 2 bases at J, leaving 3 bases unmatched. The CDR3 runs 14 residues. The germline V gene encodes CDR1 SGHTA and CDR2 FQGNSA. This CDR3 reads CASSPAGTYNEQFF. The CDR3 DNA is TGTGCCAGCAGCCCAGCGGGAACCTACAATGAGCAGTTCTTC.

DNA for the CDR3: TGTGCCAGCAGCTTAGCCCGGGACAGGGTGATTCTGAACACTGAAGCTTTCTTT. It codes for CASSLARDRVILNTEAFF. V is TRBV7-8 and J is TRBJ1-1; 9 bases are shared with TRBD1. Germline assignment: CDR1 SGHVS and CDR2 FQNEAQ. This CDR3 has 18 residues. V lost 0 bases and J lost 0; bases outside the gene matches: 8. Full variable domain (missing parts from reference TRBV7-8 and TRBJ1-1): GAGVSQSPRYKVAKRGQDVALRCDPISGHVSLFWYQQALGQGPEFLTYFQNEAQLDKSGLPSDRFFAERPEGSVSTLKIQRTQQEDSAVYLCASSLARDRVILNTEAFFGQGTRLTVV.

DNA of the CDR3: TGTGCCAGCAGTTACCAGGGTGTGGGAGCTTTCTTT. Amino acids: CASSYQGVGAFF. The rearrangement joins TRBV6-6 to TRBJ1-1; D possibly corresponds to TRBD1 (5 bases). V was cut by 2 bases and J by 10 bases, with 11 bases left in between. The CDR3 loop spans 12 amino acids. Germline CDR1 MNHNY, CDR2 SVGAGI (reference sequence).

The V and J genes are TRBV12-5 and TRBJ1-2; no definite D call. The germline V and J ends were trimmed by 5 bases and 4 bases, with 14 bases remaining between them. CDR1 is LGHNT, CDR2 FRNRAP, per germline. The CDR3 loop spans 14 amino acids. The CDR3 loop reads CASGNGPRPYGYTF. The CDR3 nucleotides read TGTGCTAGTGGTAACGGACCTCGCCCCTATGGCTACACCTTC.

With respect to this clone: Different DNA sequences within this sample yield the same CDR3. V and J are TRBV14 and TRBJ1-2; no reliable D call. The V end was cut by 0 bases, the J end by 7 bases, with 3 bases between. The germline CDR1 and CDR2 sequences are SGHDN and FVKESK. The CDR3 extends over 11 amino acids. This CDR3 reads CASSQEGGYTF. The CDR3 DNA sequence: TGTGCCAGCAGCCAAGAAGGTGGCTACACCTTC.

The table lists this clone with a few counts. This rearrangement joins TRBV4-2 to TRBJ1-2; 7 bases are a match to TRBD1. The germline V gene has CDR1 LGHNA and CDR2 YNFKEQ. Losses at the gene ends were 4 bases for V and 4 bases for J; bases not matched to a gene: 6. The CDR3 has 14 residues. DNA of the CDR3: TGTGCCAGCAGCCCCGAAGGGACAGCCTATGGCTACACCTTC. It specifies CASSPEGTAYGYTF.

This clone turned up a few times. The chain has TRBV19 and TRBJ1-1; D is ambiguous. CDR3 length: 14 amino acids. Per germline, CDR1 LNHDA and CDR2 SQIVND (reference sequence). Trimming took 5 bases from V and 5 from J, leaving 15 bases between them. The CDR3 sequence: CASSLQPRGTEAFF. The CDR3 DNA follows: TGTGCCAGTAGTTTGCAGCCTCGGGGAACTGAAGCTTTCTTT.

The chain couples TRBV4-1 to TRBJ2-3; D might be TRBD1 or TRBD2, each matching 6 bases. The CDR3 runs 18 residues. The V end was cut by 1 base, the J end by 5 bases, with 22 bases between. The germline V gene encodes CDR1 MGHRA and CDR2 YSYEKL. CDR3 protein: CASSQVTSARGREDTQYF. DNA of the CDR3: TGCGCCAGCAGCCAAGTCACAAGCGCTCGGGGGCGCGAAGATACGCAGTATTTT.

The chain uses TRBV20-1 and TRBJ2-1; perhaps TRBD2 as D (5 bases). Trimming took off 6 bases at V and 10 bases at J, with 10 bases between the two ends. Germline V lookup: CDR1 DFQATT, CDR2 SNEGSKA (reference sequence). CDR3 length: 10 amino acids. CDR3 bases: TGCAGTGCAGAGAAGCGGGAGCAGTTCTTC. Translating it yields CSAEKREQFF.

This clone showed up just a few times. The V and J genes are TRBV27 and TRBJ2-7; 7 bases agree with TRBD1. The CDR3 contains 13 residues. V shed 6 bases and J 9 bases; nucleotides not matched to a gene: 11. In germline, CDR1 is MNHEY, CDR2 SMNVEV (reference sequence). The CDR3 here is CASSEQGQMVQYF. The CDR3 DNA reads as TGTGCCAGCAGCGAACAGGGGCAGATGGTGCAGTACTTC.

This clone was seen more than once but under ten times. The rearrangement joins TRBV18 to TRBJ2-6, with a possible D match to TRBD1 (5 bases). The V gene's germline CDR1 is KGHSH and CDR2 LQKENI. This CDR3 region has 17 residues. V shed 2 bases and J shed 0 bases, with 11 bases lying between them. CDR3 nucleotides: TGTGCCAGCTCACCAGTTGACAGACTCTCTGGGGCCAACGTCCTGACTTTC. It specifies CASSPVDRLSGANVLTF.

This clone has a handful of counts. The rearrangement joins TRBV5-8 to TRBJ2-5; D is ambiguous. Germline V gives CDR1 SGHTS, CDR2 YDEGEE. Deletions cut 0 bases from V and 3 bases from J, with 9 bases between. The CDR3 loop spans 14 amino acids. The CDR3 region has the DNA TGTGCCAGCAGCTTGGGTGAGACCGAAGAGACCCAGTACTTC. Residues: CASSLGETEETQYF.

As concerns this clone: The sample contains more than one DNA sequence encoding this CDR3. The chain has TRBV18 and TRBJ2-7; 8 bases are shared with TRBD1. V gave up 3 bases and J gave up 5 bases; unmatched junction bases: 6. Germline CDR1 reads KGHSH; CDR2 reads LQKENI. This CDR3 region has 14 residues. The CDR3 region is CASSPGQGGNEQYF. The CDR3 DNA sequence: TGTGCCAGCTCACCCGGACAGGGAGGCAACGAGCAGTACTTC.

The rearrangement links TRBV7-9 to TRBJ1-6, with 10 bases that match TRBD1. The CDR3 loop spans 18 amino acids. The J segment lost 1 base and the V segment lost 4 bases, leaving 7 bases of the junction unmatched. Germline V gene lookup returns CDR1 SEHNR and CDR2 FQNEAQ (reference sequence). CDR3 in amino acids: CASSYSPGQGSYNSPLHF. The CDR3 nucleotides are TGTGCCAGCAGCTATTCGCCGGGACAGGGGTCCTATAATTCACCCCTCCACTTT.

The V gene is TRBV30, the J gene TRBJ1-4, with D possibly TRBD1 on 5 matching bases. This CDR3 has 15 residues. The germline CDR1 and CDR2 sequences are GTSNPN and SVGIG (reference sequence). The germline V and J ends were trimmed by 1 base and 8 bases, with 17 bases remaining between them. This CDR3 is CAWSETVGVREKLFF. The CDR3 DNA reads as TGTGCCTGGAGTGAGACAGTCGGAGTTCGCGAAAAACTGTTTTTT.

This chain joins TRBV6-6 and TRBJ2-6; 8 bases agree with TRBD1. The CDR3 is made up of 16 amino acids. Losses at the gene ends were 11 bases for V and 0 bases for J; bases not matched to a gene: 9. CDR1 and CDR2 (germline): MNHNY, SVGAGI (reference sequence). The CDR3 DNA reads TGTGCCTCGACATCGGGACAGGTCTCTGGGGCCAACGTCCTGACTTTC. This codes for CASTSGQVSGANVLTF.

Comments on this clone: The same CDR3 arises from other DNA sequences in this sample as well. DNA for the CDR3: TGCGCCAGCAGCCTGGGGCAGACCCAGTACTTC. It codes for CASSLGQTQYF. The rearrangement uses TRBV5-1 and TRBJ2-5, with a possible D match to TRBD1 (5 bases). Trimming pared 4 bases from V and 6 bases from J, leaving 7 bases between. The CDR3 covers 11 residues. Germline V CDR1 and CDR2: SGHRS, YFSETQ.

This chain connects TRBV5-1 to TRBJ1-5; tentative D call: TRBD1 (6 bases). Trimming cost V 4 bases and J 1 base, with 12 bases left between them. Germline CDR1 and CDR2: SGHRS and YFSETQ. The CDR3 runs to 15 residues. The CDR3 nucleotides read TGCGCCAGCAGCCCAACAGGGCCGAGCAATCAGCCCCAGCATTTT. Protein: CASSPTGPSNQPQHF.

The table lists this clone with a few counts. The rearrangement uses TRBV5-6 and TRBJ1-2; no clear D. Trimming took 1 base from V and 7 from J, leaving 5 bases between them. Germline V gene lookup returns CDR1 SGHDT and CDR2 YYEEEE. CDR3 length: 11 residues. CDR3 protein: CASSLLFGYTF. CDR3 in DNA: TGTGCCAGCAGCTTGCTGTTTGGCTACACCTTC.

CDR3 nucleotide sequence: TGTGCCAGCAGCTTAGTGATCGCAGGGAACGATAATTCACCCCTCCACTTT. Amino acid sequence: CASSLVIAGNDNSPLHF. The V gene is TRBV7-6, the J gene TRBJ1-6, with D perhaps TRBD1 (5 bases). This CDR3 has 17 amino acids. Germline loops: CDR1 SGHVS, CDR2 FNYEAQ. Between the trimmed V and J ends, which lost 1 base and 5 bases, there was a span of 15 bases.

This chain links TRBV6-5 with TRBJ1-3; D is unresolved. CDR1 and CDR2 (germline): MNHEY, SVGAGI. The CDR3 is made up of 15 amino acids. Trimming removed 0 bases from V and 4 bases from J, with 10 bases in between. CDR3 loop: CASSYSGIQGNTIYF. The CDR3 bases are TGTGCCAGCAGTTACTCCGGGATACAAGGAAACACCATATATTTT.

This clone was detected only a few times. V and J are TRBV2 and TRBJ2-5; 9 bases are shared with TRBD1. The CDR3 spans 15 residues. With V trimmed by 6 bases and J by 4 bases, 9 bases remained unmatched. The germline CDR1 and CDR2 sequences are SNHLY and FYNNEI. CDR3 amino acids: CASSFDRGTVETQYF. The CDR3 nucleotides are TGTGCCAGCAGCTTTGACAGGGGGACGGTAGAGACCCAGTACTTC.